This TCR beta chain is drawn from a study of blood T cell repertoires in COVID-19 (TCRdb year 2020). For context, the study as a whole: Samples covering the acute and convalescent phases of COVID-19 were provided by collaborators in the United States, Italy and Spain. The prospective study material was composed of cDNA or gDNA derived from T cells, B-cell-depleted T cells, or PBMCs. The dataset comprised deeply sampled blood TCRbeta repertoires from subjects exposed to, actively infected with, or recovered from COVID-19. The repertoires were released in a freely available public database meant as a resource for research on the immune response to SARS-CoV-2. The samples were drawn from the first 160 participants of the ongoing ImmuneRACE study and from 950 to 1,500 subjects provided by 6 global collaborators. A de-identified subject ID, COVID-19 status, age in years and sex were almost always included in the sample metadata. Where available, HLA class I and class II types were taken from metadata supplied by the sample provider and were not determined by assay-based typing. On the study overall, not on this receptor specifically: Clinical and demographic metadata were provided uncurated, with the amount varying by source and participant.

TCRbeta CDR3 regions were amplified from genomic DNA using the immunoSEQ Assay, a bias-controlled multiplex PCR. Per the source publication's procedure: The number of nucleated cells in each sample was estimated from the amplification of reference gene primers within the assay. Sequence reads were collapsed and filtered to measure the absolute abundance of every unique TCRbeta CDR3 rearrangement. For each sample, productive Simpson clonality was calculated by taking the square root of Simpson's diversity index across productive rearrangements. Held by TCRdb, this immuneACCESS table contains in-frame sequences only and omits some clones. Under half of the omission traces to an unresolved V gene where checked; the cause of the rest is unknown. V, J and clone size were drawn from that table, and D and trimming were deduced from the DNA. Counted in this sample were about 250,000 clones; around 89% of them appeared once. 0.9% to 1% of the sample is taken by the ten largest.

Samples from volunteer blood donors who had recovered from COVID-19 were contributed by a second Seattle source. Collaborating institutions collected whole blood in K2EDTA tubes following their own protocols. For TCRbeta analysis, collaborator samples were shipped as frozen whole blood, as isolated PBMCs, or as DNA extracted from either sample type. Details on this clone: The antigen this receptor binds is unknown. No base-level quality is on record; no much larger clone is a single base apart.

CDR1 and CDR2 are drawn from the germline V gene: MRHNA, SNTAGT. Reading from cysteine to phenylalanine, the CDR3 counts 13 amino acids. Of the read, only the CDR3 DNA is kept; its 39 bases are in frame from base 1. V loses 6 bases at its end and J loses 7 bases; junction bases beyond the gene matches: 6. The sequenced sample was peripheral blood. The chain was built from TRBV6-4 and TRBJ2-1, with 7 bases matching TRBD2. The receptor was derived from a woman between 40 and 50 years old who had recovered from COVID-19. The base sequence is TGTGCCAGCAGGACCGGGAGGCCGAATGAGCAGTTCTTC. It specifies CASRTGRPNEQFF.